This T cell receptor (beta chain) was sequenced in a study of lymphopenia after photon versus proton radiotherapy. Study results and caveats: Larger post-nadir TCR diversity loss correlated inversely with survival in deceased patients. Better survival with proton therapy was suggested as possible, not demonstrated. Oligoclonal CD8+ Temra expansion after nadir drove photon patients' diversity drop. Proton therapy kept repertoires fairly stable, unlike photons, which gained effector/memory cells.

Note on this clone: Antigen unknown.

The V segment lost 4 bases and the J segment 5 bases; nucleotides outside the gene matches: 5. Germline assignment: CDR1 MDHEN and CDR2 SYDVKM. This CDR3 is 15 amino acids long. The assay was immunoSEQ multiplex PCR, and TCRdb's table has in-frame clones only and misses some. The sample lists about 42,000 clones, roughly four fifths occurring once. Sample: peripheral blood, taken from a patient treated with proton-based radiotherapy. The sequence was obtained from a woman aged 70 to 79 with pancreatic cancer. V gene TRBV28 combines with J gene TRBJ2-1; 10 bases align to TRBD2. The CDR3 DNA reads as TGTGCCAGCAGTTGGTTAGCGGGGGGTCACAATGAGCAGTTCTTC. Its protein product is CASSWLAGGHNEQFF. Together with reference TRBV28 and TRBJ2-1, the CDR3 gives the full variable domain: DVKVTQSSRYLVKRTGEKVFLECVQDMDHENMFWYRQDPGLGLRLIYFSYDVKMKEKGDIPEGYSVSREKKERFSLILESASTNQTSMYLCASSWLAGGHNEQFFGPGTRLTVL.